This T cell receptor (beta chain) stems from a study of blood T cell repertoires in COVID-19. Germline CDR1 and CDR2: SNHLY and FYNNEI. The CDR3 has 14 residues. V dropped 7 bases and J dropped 3 bases, with 13 bases sitting between them. Using immunoSEQ multiplex PCR, the repertoire was profiled, and TCRdb retains in-frame clones only, with some absent. This table holds around 250,000 clones, about 89% found once. This receptor was identified in a human donor in a cohort exposed to, infected with or recovered from COVID-19 (not recorded which). The donor label of this sample is uncertain. The J gene is TRBJ1-5, the V gene TRBV2, with D uncertain. Sample: PBMCs or T cells enriched from blood (not recorded which). The CDR3 DNA is TGTGCCAGCACCAGAGAGGGTAACAATCAGCCCCAGCATTTT. It yields the protein CASTREGNNQPQHF.